This T cell receptor beta chain derives from a study of T cell clonotyping in hematopoietic cell transplantation. Study-wide results and caveats: After transplant, recipient diversity fell while pathologically expanded clonotypes grew through day 180.

V was clipped by 5 bases and J by 5 bases, with 15 bases between them. The CDR3 spans 13 residues. Germline CDR1 GTSNPN, CDR2 SVGIG (reference sequence). A word on this clone: Its antigen is unknown.

TCRdb's copy holds only in-frame clones and misses some; the assay was immunoSEQ multiplex PCR. Found here are roughly 12,000 clones, roughly 45% of them singletons; the top ten hold roughly 9.7%. Sequencing was carried out using peripheral blood mononuclear cells. This chain links TRBV30 with TRBJ2-5; possibly TRBD1 or TRBD2 for D (6 bases each). This receptor was identified in a man in his forties or fifties in good health. Some clones in this sample may be carry-over from other donors' samples. The CDR3 is CAWGPGAGETQYF. The CDR3 DNA reads TGTGCCTGGGGCCCGGGGGCCGGGGAGACCCAGTACTTC.